A single sample is the source of the 22 T cell receptor beta chains below, sequenced in a study of T cells after posttransplantation cyclophosphamide. TCRdb's table, derived via immunoSEQ multiplex PCR, lists solely in-frame clones and lacks some. The sample contains fewer than 25,000 clones, approximately 97% of which appear only once. Cells defined as naive were viable CD3+CD4+ or CD3+CD8+ and CCR7+CD45RA+CD45RO-CD95-CD27+CD28+. The sample taken for sequencing was naive CD4+ T cells sorted from PBMCs. The receptors here all came from a man aged 50 or older in good health, CMV-negative, and a related stem cell transplant donor.

This sequence joins TRBV9 and TRBJ2-1, with 8 bases matching TRBD2. The CDR3 extends over 15 amino acids. V lost 1 base, J lost 5 bases, and 5 bases stayed unmatched. The V gene's germline CDR1 is SGDLS and CDR2 YYNGEE. CDR3 DNA: TGTGCCAGCAGCGTACGATTAGCGGGGAACAATGAGCAGTTCTTC. Translation gives CASSVRLAGNNEQFF. The variable domain in full, with the rest retrieved from reference TRBV9 and TRBJ2-1, is DSGVTQTPKHLITATGQRVTLRCSPRSGDLSVYWYQQSLDQGLQFLIQYYNGEERAKGNILERFSAQQFPDLHSELNLSSLELGDSALYFCASSVRLAGNNEQFFGPGTRLTVL.

The chain combines TRBV27 with TRBJ1-2; weak D call: TRBD1 (5 bases). Germline lookup yields CDR1 MNHEY and CDR2 SMNVEV (reference sequence). V lost 0 bases, J lost 3 bases, and 11 bases lay in between. The CDR3 totals 15 residues. The CDR3 spells CASSLSQGGHYGYTF. In nucleotides, the CDR3 is TGTGCCAGCAGTTTATCGCAGGGAGGGCACTATGGCTACACCTTC.

The CDR3 region is CASRSPRQESSYNEQFF. DNA for the CDR3: TGTGCCAGCAGGAGCCCAAGACAGGAGAGCTCCTACAATGAGCAGTTCTTC. This chain uses TRBV7-9 with TRBJ2-1, with D tentatively TRBD1 (6 bases). With 6 bases removed from V and 0 bases from J, the gap between germline ends came to 18 bases. Germline CDR1 SEHNR, CDR2 FQNEAQ (reference sequence). The CDR3 extends over 17 amino acids.

This sequence joins TRBV19 and TRBJ2-1, with 8 positions matching TRBD1. With V trimmed by 1 base and J by 8 bases, 1 base remained unmatched. The germline V gene has CDR1 LNHDA and CDR2 SQIVND (reference sequence). The CDR3 is 13 residues long. CDR3 in amino acids: CASSIVTGDEQFF. DNA of the CDR3: TGTGCCAGTAGTATAGTGACAGGGGATGAGCAGTTCTTC.

The CDR3 region is CASSYQDQPQHF. The CDR3 DNA follows: TGTGCCAGCAGTTACCAGGATCAGCCCCAGCATTTT. The chain joins TRBV5-6 to TRBJ1-5; D gene unclear. The CDR3 has 12 amino acids. In germline, CDR1 is SGHDT, CDR2 YYEEEE. V was trimmed by 5 bases and J by 5 bases, leaving 8 bases between them. Using reference TRBV5-6 and TRBJ1-5 for the parts outside the CDR3, the full variable domain is DAGVTQSPTHLIKTRGQQVTLRCSPKSGHDTVSWYQQALGQGPQFIFQYYEEEERQRGNFPDRFSGHQFPNYSSELNVNALLLGDSALYLCASSYQDQPQHFGDGTRLSIL.

This clone has a single count. This chain uses TRBV9 with TRBJ1-3; 12 nucleotides match TRBD1. Trimming took 2 bases from V and 8 from J; bases not matched to a gene: 23. Germline-derived CDR1 and CDR2 are SGDLS and YYNGEE. CDR3 length: 21 residues. CDR3 bases: TGTGCCAGCAGCGTTCACCCGGCCGGGACAGGGGGCGCTACTGCCAACGACACCATATATTTT. Encoded protein: CASSVHPAGTGGATANDTIYF.

The rearrangement joins TRBV7-9 to TRBJ2-1, with 11 bases fitting TRBD2. The CDR3 consists of 14 residues. Looked up from germline, CDR1 is SEHNR and CDR2 is FQNEAQ (reference sequence). The V gene end was trimmed by 2 bases and the J gene end by 9 bases; junction bases not matched to a gene: 3. CDR3 nucleotide sequence: TGTGCCAGCAGCTTAACTAGCGGGAGCGGTGAGCAGTTCTTC. Amino acid sequence: CASSLTSGSGEQFF.

The CDR3 here is CASRARQGPTYEQYF. The CDR3 DNA is TGTGCCAGCAGGGCGAGGCAGGGGCCCACCTACGAGCAGTACTTC. The V gene is TRBV7-2, the J gene TRBJ2-7; D perhaps matches TRBD1 (6 bases). The CDR3 runs 15 residues. Trimming shortened V by 6 bases and J by 2 bases, and 17 bases separated the two germline ends. Germline V CDR1 and CDR2: SGHTA, FQGNSA.

The chain recombines TRBV5-1 with TRBJ2-5; 12 positions agree with TRBD2. The DNA matches TRBJ2-7 better at its end, which makes the J call doubtful. The CDR3 spans 15 residues. Germline V CDR1 and CDR2: SGHRS, YFSETQ. The CDR3 loop is CASTFGTSGSYEQYF. The DNA of the CDR3 is TGCGCCAGCACCTTCGGGACTAGCGGGTCCTACGAGCAGTACTTC.

V usage is TRBV7-8 and J usage is TRBJ1-6; 7 bases match TRBD1. This CDR3 comprises 17 residues. Germline V gives CDR1 SGHVS, CDR2 FQNEAQ. Trimming took 1 base from V and 9 from J; bases not matched to a gene: 12. The DNA for the CDR3 is TGTGCCAGCAGCTTAGGATACAGGGGTTACAATGGTTCACCCCTCCACTTT. Protein: CASSLGYRGYNGSPLHF. Looking up the rest from reference TRBV7-8 and TRBJ1-6 gives the full variable domain: GAGVSQSPRYKVAKRGQDVALRCDPISGHVSLFWYQQALGQGPEFLTYFQNEAQLDKSGLPSDRFFAERPEGSVSTLKIQRTQQEDSAVYLCASSLGYRGYNGSPLHFGNGTRLTVT.

The genes are TRBV9 and TRBJ2-1; 8 bases map to TRBD2. V was pared by 0 bases and J by 4 bases, with 3 bases of the junction left unmatched. Germline V gives CDR1 SGDLS, CDR2 YYNGEE. The length of the CDR3 is 15 residues. The CDR3 DNA reads TGTGCCAGCAGCGTAGAACTAGCGGTATACAATGAGCAGTTCTTC. It translates to CASSVELAVYNEQFF.

The chain is built from TRBV7-9 and TRBJ2-1; D perhaps matches TRBD1 (5 bases). CDR3 length: 15 residues. Germline assignment: CDR1 SEHNR and CDR2 FQNEAQ (reference sequence). Trimming cost V 5 bases and J 0 bases, with 11 bases left between them. CDR3 bases: TGTGCCAGCAGCGGGGCTTTGAGCTCCTACAATGAGCAGTTCTTC. Its translation: CASSGALSSYNEQFF.

The CDR3 reads CASSADGGTEAFF. As DNA, the CDR3 is TGTGCCAGCAGTGCTGACGGGGGCACTGAAGCTTTCTTT. This chain uses TRBV6-4 with TRBJ1-1; D is perhaps TRBD1 (5 bases). Germline V gene data show CDR1 as MRHNA and CDR2 as SNTAGT. CDR3 length: 13 amino acids. V gave up 4 bases and J gave up 4 bases, with 10 bases separating them.

The chain recombines TRBV5-1 with TRBJ1-2; weak D call: TRBD1 (6 bases). The CDR3 totals 13 residues. CDR1 and CDR2 from the germline V gene are SGHRS and YFSETQ. The V gene lost 4 bases and the J gene lost 6 bases, with 13 bases spanning the gap. In nucleotides, the CDR3 is TGCGCCAGCAGCCGTACAGGGTTCGATGGCTACACCTTC. Amino acids: CASSRTGFDGYTF.

V and J are TRBV11-2 and TRBJ1-1, with D unclear. With 5 bases removed from V and 0 bases from J, the gap between germline ends came to 7 bases. Germline loops: CDR1 SGHAT, CDR2 FQNNGV. The CDR3 is 13 residues long. The CDR3 coding sequence is TGTGCCAGCAGCGATACACTGAACACTGAAGCTTTCTTT. Its translation: CASSDTLNTEAFF.

The rearrangement links TRBV30 to TRBJ1-4, with no clear D. The CDR3 extends over 11 amino acids. The ends were cut back, 3 bases at V and 4 bases at J, with 3 bases in the middle. CDR1 and CDR2 (germline): GTSNPN, SVGIG (reference sequence). The CDR3 region is CAWSLNEKLFF. The CDR3 coding sequence is TGTGCCTGGAGCCTTAATGAAAAACTGTTTTTT.

This chain uses TRBV2 with TRBJ2-7; TRBD2 matches at 7 bases. The V gene's germline CDR1 is SNHLY and CDR2 FYNNEI. V dropped 8 bases and J dropped 3; count of bases not matched to a gene: 7. This CDR3 has 13 amino acids. The CDR3 bases are TGTGCCAGCGCGGTGGCGGGGGACTACGAGCAGTACTTC. Residues: CASAVAGDYEQYF. Looking up the rest from reference TRBV2 and TRBJ2-7 gives the full variable domain: EPEVTQTPSHQVTQMGQEVILRCVPISNHLYFYWYRQILGQKVEFLVSFYNNEISEKSEIFDDQFSVERPDGSNFTLKIRSTKLEDSAMYFCASAVAGDYEQYFGPGTRLTVT.

The genes are TRBV7-9 and TRBJ1-5; no firm D call. CDR3 size: 12 residues. Trimming left V 3 bases short and J 6 bases short, with 6 bases between. Germline V gene data show CDR1 as SEHNR and CDR2 as FQNEAQ (reference sequence). CDR3: CASSFSSQPQHF. CDR3 bases: TGTGCCAGCAGCTTTTCGTCTCAGCCCCAGCATTTT.

This clone was seen a handful of times. The chain links TRBV15 to TRBJ1-1, with D uncertain. The CDR3 runs 14 residues. Trimming took off 5 bases at V and 1 base at J, with 11 bases between the two ends. Germline CDR1 LNHNV, CDR2 YYDKDF (reference sequence). CDR3 in DNA: TGTGCCACCAGCTTAAGACGGGAGAACACTGAAGCTTTCTTT. Protein: CATSLRRENTEAFF.

This clone is a singleton in its sample. This sequence joins TRBV6-5 and TRBJ2-7; 8 bases align to TRBD2. The CDR3 totals 14 residues. The V gene end was trimmed by 5 bases and the J gene end by 7 bases; junction bases not matched to a gene: 10. Germline V gene sequence: CDR1 MNHEY, CDR2 SVGAGI. The chain's CDR3 is CASSRTGGRKEQYF. In nucleotides, the CDR3 is TGTGCCAGCAGTAGAACGGGAGGGCGGAAAGAGCAGTACTTC.

The CDR3 DNA reads as TGTGCCAGCACCGAGAGGAGAAGCTCCTACGAGCAGTACTTC. This gives the protein CASTERRSSYEQYF. This rearrangement joins TRBV6-1 to TRBJ2-7; D is uncertain. The V gene's germline CDR1 is MNHNS and CDR2 SASEGT. The CDR3 runs 14 residues. The V and J ends lost 7 bases and 0 bases respectively, with 13 bases between them.

The V call is TRBV2, the J call TRBJ1-2; D is undetermined. Germline V CDR1 and CDR2: SNHLY, FYNNEI. The CDR3 is 13 residues long. Trimming cost V 6 bases and J 3 bases, with 11 bases left between them. The CDR3 spells CASRGGEYYGYTF. The DNA for the CDR3 is TGTGCCAGCAGGGGCGGGGAGTACTATGGCTACACCTTC. Full variable domain (remainder filled in from reference TRBV2 and TRBJ1-2): EPEVTQTPSHQVTQMGQEVILRCVPISNHLYFYWYRQILGQKVEFLVSFYNNEISEKSEIFDDQFSVERPDGSNFTLKIRSTKLEDSAMYFCASRGGEYYGYTFGSGTRLTVV.